Below, one T cell receptor beta chain is given with its context. The clone's antigen remains unknown. Base qualities were left out, and no much larger clone turns up one base away. The library was obtained by the immunoSEQ multiplex PCR assay. TCRdb obtained this table from immuneACCESS and retained in-frame rearrangements with V and J assigned. These tables miss some clones; where compared with another copy, unresolved V genes account for less than half of the shortfall, and the remainder is unexplained. This sample gives 74,000 or so clones in total; about nine tenths of them show up just once. The leading ten clones occupy more than 7% of the sample. CDR1 and CDR2 (MNHEY, SMNVEV) derive from the germline V gene (reference sequence). Germline trimming amounts to 4 bases on V and 13 bases on J, with 13 as the count of junction bases outside the gene matches. The CDR3 covers 15 residues, taking in both the cysteine and the phenylalanine. The CDR3 DNA has 45 bases and is translated from base 1.

This sample is drawn from a study of control samples from healthy donors and cancer patients (TCRdb year 2020). The sequencing sample was made of blood. The sequence came from a man aged 45-65 years in good health. In this chain, TRBV27 is recombined with TRBJ1-6, and 7 junctional nucleotides match TRBD1. The CDR3 amino acid sequence is: CASSSRTGVLRPLHF. The DNA sequence follows: TGTGCCAGCAGTTCCAGGACAGGTGTTCTCAGGCCCCTCCACTTT.